This TCR beta chain stems from a study of vaccination and CD4 T cells after COVID-19. Study information: Post-diagnosis, post-COVID samples were collected after a median around 97 days, ranging 35 to 161.

As regards this clonotype: Its antigen is undetermined.

Sequencing of DNA taken from cultured CD4+ T cells relied on the Oncomine TCR Beta short-read assay. Genomic DNA was drawn out of CD4+ T cells grown in culture. A single record per CDR3 protein comes from TCRdb applying MiXCR to the PCR reads. The table lists over 13,000 distinct CDR3 sequences, 20% to 25% of them singletons, with 18% in the top ten. Described treatment: approximately 10-day PBMC culture with coronavirus spike peptide pools or control peptides (ViraFEST assay). V was shortened by 6 bases and J by 7 bases, with 19 bases between the two germline ends. This CDR3 is 15 amino acids long. Looked up from germline, CDR1 is MNHEY and CDR2 is SMNVEV (reference sequence). Study findings and constraints: Median counts of SARS-CoV-2-reactive clonotypes increased from roughly 21 to 40; this difference was not significant.

The sample in question was CD4+ T cells from blood, cultured in vitro, obtained after SARS-CoV-2 vaccination. This clonotype was sampled from a human donor who had recovered from COVID-19. The chain is built from TRBV27 and TRBJ1-5; maybe TRBD1 (6 bases). This CDR3 reads CASRINRAPAQPQHF. The CDR3, as DNA: TGTGCCAGCAGAATTAACAGGGCCCCTGCCCAGCCCCAGCATTTT.